Reported below is one TCR beta chain. Antigen specificity is unknown. The data derive from a study of shared clonotypes between healthy human individuals. This CDR3 comprises 16 residues. Trimming shortened V by 0 bases and J by 2 bases, and 14 bases separated the two germline ends. Germline V gene lookup returns CDR1 MNHEY and CDR2 SVGAGI. Study-wide results and caveats: Sequencing depth was a factor that was expected to affect clonotype sharing among donors.

CD45RO+ cells plus CCR7-negative CD45RA+ TemRA cells formed CD8 memory. Deep was the level used in running the assay. Libraries were prepared by immunoSEQ multiplex PCR; TCRdb keeps only in-frame clonotypes and omits some of them. The table includes around 300,000 clones, around 86% detected once. Material for sequencing was memory CD8+ T cells sorted from blood. The subset was: CD45RO+ cells pooled with CCR7-negative TemRA cells. The sequence was obtained from a man aged 18 to 30 in good health. V is TRBV6-5 and J is TRBJ2-7; D is ambiguous. Here the CDR3 reads CASSYSFGLDPYEQYF. DNA of the CDR3: TGTGCCAGCAGTTACTCTTTCGGGCTAGACCCCTACGAGCAGTACTTC.